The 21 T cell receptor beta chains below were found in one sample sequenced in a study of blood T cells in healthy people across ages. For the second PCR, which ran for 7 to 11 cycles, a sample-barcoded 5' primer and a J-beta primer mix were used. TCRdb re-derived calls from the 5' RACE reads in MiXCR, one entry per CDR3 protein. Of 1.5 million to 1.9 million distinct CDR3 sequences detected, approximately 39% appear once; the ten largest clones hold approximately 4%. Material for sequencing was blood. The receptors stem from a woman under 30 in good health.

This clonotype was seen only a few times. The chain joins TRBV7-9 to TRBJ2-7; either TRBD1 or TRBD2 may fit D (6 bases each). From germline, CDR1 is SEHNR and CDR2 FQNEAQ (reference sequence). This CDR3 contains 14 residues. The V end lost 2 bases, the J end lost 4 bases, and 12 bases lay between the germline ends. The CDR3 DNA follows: TGTGCCAGCAGCTTAAAGGGGGGCGAATACGAGCAGTACTTC. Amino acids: CASSLKGGEYEQYF.

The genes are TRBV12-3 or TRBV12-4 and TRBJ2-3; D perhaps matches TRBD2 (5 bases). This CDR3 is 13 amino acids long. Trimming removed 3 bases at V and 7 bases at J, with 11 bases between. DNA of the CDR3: TGTGCCAGCAGTTTCGCCGGACTCCATACGCAGTATTTT. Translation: CASSFAGLHTQYF.

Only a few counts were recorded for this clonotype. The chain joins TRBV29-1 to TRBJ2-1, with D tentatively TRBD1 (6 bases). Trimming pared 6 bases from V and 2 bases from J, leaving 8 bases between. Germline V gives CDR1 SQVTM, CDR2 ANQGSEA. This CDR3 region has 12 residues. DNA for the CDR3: TGCAGCGTGAGGGACACCTACAATGAGCAGTTCTTC. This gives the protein CSVRDTYNEQFF.

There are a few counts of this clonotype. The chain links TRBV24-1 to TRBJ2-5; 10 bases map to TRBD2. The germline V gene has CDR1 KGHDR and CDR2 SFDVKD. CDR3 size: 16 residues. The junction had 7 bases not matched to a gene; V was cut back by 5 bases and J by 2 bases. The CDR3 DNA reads TGTGCCACCAGTGGCGGGACTAGCGAGCTTCAAGAGACCCAGTACTTC. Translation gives CATSGGTSELQETQYF.

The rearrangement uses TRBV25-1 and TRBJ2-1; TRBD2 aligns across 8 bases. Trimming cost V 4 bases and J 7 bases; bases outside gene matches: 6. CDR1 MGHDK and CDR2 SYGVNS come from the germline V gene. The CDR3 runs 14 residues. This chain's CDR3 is CASSVAGSKNEQFF. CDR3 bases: TGTGCCAGCAGTGTAGCGGGGAGTAAGAATGAGCAGTTCTTC.

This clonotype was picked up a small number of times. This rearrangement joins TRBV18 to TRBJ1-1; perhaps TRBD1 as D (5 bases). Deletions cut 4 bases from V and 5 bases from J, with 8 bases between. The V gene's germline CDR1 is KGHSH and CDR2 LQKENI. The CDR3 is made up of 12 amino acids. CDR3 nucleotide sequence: TGTGCCAGCTCACGGGACCGGACTGAAGCTTTCTTT. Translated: CASSRDRTEAFF.

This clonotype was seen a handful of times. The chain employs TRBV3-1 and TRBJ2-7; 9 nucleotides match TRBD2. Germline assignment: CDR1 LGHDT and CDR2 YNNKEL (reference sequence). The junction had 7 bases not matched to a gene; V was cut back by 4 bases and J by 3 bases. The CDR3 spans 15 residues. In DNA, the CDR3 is TGTGCCAGCAGCCCCGGGACTAGCAGTTTCTACGAGCAGTACTTC. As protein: CASSPGTSSFYEQYF.

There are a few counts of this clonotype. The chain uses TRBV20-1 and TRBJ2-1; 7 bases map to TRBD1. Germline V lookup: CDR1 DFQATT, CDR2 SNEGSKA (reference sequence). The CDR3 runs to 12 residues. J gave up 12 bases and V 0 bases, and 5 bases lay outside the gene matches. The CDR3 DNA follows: TGCAGTGCTAGAGATCGGGACAGTCTGCAGTTCTTC. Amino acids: CSARDRDSLQFF.

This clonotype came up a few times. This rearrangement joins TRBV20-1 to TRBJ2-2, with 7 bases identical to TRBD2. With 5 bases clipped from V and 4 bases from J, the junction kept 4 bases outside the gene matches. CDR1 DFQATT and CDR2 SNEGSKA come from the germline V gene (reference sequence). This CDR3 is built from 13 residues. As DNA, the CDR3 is TGCAGTGCTTGGGCGGGAGTCACCGGGGAGCTGTTTTTT. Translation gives CSAWAGVTGELFF.

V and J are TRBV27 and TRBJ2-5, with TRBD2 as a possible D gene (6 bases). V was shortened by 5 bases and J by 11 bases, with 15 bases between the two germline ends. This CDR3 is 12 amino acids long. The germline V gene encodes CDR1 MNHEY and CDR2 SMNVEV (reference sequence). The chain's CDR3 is CASSPLGEEQYF. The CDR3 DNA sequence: TGTGCCAGCAGTCCCCTAGGGGAGGAGCAGTACTTC.

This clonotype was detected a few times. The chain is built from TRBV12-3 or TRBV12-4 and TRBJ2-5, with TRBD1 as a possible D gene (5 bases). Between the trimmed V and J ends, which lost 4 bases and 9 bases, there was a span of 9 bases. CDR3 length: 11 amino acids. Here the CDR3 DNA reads TGTGCCAGCAGTTCCCCAGGGCCCCAGTACTTC. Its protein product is CASSSPGPQYF.

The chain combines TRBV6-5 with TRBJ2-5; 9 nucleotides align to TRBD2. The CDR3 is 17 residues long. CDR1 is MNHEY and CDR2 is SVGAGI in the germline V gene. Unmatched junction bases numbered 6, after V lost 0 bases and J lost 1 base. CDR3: CASSYSGLAGLQETQYF. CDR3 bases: TGTGCCAGCAGTTACTCCGGTCTAGCGGGGCTCCAAGAGACCCAGTACTTC.

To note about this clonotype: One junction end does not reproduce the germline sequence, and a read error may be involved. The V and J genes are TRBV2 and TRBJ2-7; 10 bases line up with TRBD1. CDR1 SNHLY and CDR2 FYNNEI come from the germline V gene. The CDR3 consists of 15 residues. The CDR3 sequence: CGSSVVTGGRYEQYF. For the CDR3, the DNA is TGTGGCAGCAGTGTGGTGACAGGGGGCCGGTACGAGCAGTACTTC.

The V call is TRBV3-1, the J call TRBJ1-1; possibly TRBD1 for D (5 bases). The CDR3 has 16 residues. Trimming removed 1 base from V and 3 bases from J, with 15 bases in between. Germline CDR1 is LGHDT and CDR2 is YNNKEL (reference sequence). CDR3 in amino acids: CASSQVRGARYTEAFF. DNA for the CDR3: TGTGCCAGCAGCCAAGTGAGGGGCGCCCGGTACACTGAAGCTTTCTTT.

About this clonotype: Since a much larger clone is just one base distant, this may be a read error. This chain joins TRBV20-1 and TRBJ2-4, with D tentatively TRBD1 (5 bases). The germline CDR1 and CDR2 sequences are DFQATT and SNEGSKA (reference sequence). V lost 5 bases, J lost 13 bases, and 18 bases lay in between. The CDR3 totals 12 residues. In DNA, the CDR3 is TGCAGTGCTTCGTCAGGCAGGGCTGAGCAGTACTTC. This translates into CSASSGRAEQYF.

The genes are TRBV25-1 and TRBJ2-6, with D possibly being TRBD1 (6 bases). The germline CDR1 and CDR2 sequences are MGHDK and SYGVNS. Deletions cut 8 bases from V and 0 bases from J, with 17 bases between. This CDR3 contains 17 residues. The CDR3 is CASGLGAESSGANVLTF. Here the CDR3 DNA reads TGTGCCAGCGGCTTGGGGGCGGAGAGCTCTGGGGCCAACGTCCTGACTTTC.

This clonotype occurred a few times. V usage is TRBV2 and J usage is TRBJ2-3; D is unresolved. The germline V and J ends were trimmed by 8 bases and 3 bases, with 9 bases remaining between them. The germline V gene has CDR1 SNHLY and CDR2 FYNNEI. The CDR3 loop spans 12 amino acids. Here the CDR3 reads CASSAETDTQYF. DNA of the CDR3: TGTGCCAGCTCTGCCGAAACAGATACGCAGTATTTT.

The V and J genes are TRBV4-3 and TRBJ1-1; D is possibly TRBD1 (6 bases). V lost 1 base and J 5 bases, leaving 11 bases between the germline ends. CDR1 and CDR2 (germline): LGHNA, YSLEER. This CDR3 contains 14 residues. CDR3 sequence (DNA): TGCGCCAGCAGCCAAGGCTACAGGGAAACTGAAGCTTTCTTT. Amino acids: CASSQGYRETEAFF.

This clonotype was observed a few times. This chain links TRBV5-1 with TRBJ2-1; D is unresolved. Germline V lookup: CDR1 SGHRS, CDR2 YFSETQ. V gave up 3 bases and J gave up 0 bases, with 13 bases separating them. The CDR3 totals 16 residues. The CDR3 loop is CASSSPSASSYNEQFF. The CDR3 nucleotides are TGCGCCAGCAGCTCCCCTTCGGCGAGCTCCTACAATGAGCAGTTCTTC.

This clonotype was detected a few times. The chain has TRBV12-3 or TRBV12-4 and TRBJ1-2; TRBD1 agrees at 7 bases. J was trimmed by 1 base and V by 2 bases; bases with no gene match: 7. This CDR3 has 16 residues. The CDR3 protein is CASSLTGATLNYGYTF. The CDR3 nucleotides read TGTGCCAGCAGTTTAACAGGGGCGACTCTTAACTATGGCTACACCTTC.

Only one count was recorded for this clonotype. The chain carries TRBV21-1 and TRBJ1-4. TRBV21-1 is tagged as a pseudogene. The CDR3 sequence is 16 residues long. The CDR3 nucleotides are TGTGCCAGCAGCAAACGTGGGCACGAACTGGAAGAAAAACTGTTTTTT. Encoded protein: CASSKRGHELEEKLFF.